This T cell receptor (beta chain) was sequenced for a study of blood T cells in healthy people across ages. On the study more broadly: Template switching retrieved approximately one barcoded beta molecule for each two T cells. Study-wide results and limits: A roughly linear age-dependent decrease characterized TCR beta diversity per million T cells.

Of note for this clonotype: Its antigen is still unknown.

Alongside a J-beta primer mix, a sample-barcoded 5' primer served in a second PCR lasting roughly 7 to 12 cycles. TCRdb redid the calling of the 5' RACE reads with MiXCR, one entry per CDR3 protein. Of over 1,200,000 distinct CDR3 sequences listed, approximately 59% are singletons. CDR1 and CDR2 (germline): GTSNPN, SVGIG (reference sequence). Germline trimming cut 4 bases from V and 13 bases from J; bases unmatched to any gene: 10. This CDR3 has 13 residues. The receptor was derived from a man aged 18 to 30 in good health. This sequence joins TRBV30 and TRBJ2-4; 10 nucleotides align to TRBD2. Specimen: blood. The CDR3 DNA reads as TGTGCCTGGAATCGGCTAGCGGGAGAAGAGCAGTACTTC. Translated: CAWNRLAGEEQYF.